This is a list of T cell receptor beta chains from one sample in a study of early T cells in non-severe SARS-CoV-2 infection. TCRdb processed the 5' RACE reads anew with MiXCR; each CDR3 protein has one entry. This table holds 48,000 or so distinct CDR3 sequences, roughly 6.2% found once. This specimen was whole blood, taken at baseline. These receptors all come from an adult who was a healthcare worker with PCR-confirmed SARS-CoV-2 infection or an uninfected control (not recorded which). CDR3s leave out the opening cysteine and the closing phenylalanine or tryptophan.

j_call v_call cdr3_aa
TRBJ1-3 TRBV7-2 ASSSRRGQGADTIY
TRBJ2-2 TRBV24-1 ATSDLTRDTGELF
TRBJ2-1 TRBV12-3/TRBV12-4 ASSQSRTSGHNEQF
TRBJ2-7 TRBV29-1 SVASSYEQY
TRBJ1-1 TRBV28 VSIMGPNTEAF
TRBJ1-1 TRBV28 ASGGSMNTEAF
TRBJ1-3 TRBV4-2 ASSQEQGARGNTIY
TRBJ2-5 TRBV19 ASSIAGVETQY
TRBJ2-6 TRBV5-1 ASSLGGTGRVLT
TRBJ2-5 TRBV5-1 ASSLSPAGTETQY
TRBJ2-7 TRBV18 ASSPPSGGFYEQY
TRBJ1-6 TRBV5-1 ASSLEETGNSPLH
TRBJ2-7 TRBV7-6 ASSPSGGFYEQY
TRBJ1-2 TRBV3-1 ASSYDPANYGYT
TRBJ1-1 TRBV10-3 ATDADREGRTEAF
TRBJ1-1 TRBV7-9 ASSRDRRNTEAF
TRBJ1-1 TRBV7-3 ASSRGLNTEAF
TRBJ2-7 TRBV5-4 ASSYGTGANYEQY
TRBJ2-1 TRBV24-1 ATSDPTSGTYNEQF
TRBJ2-3 TRBV28 ASSSSGLAGGLGTDTQY
TRBJ2-7 TRBV12-3/TRBV12-4 ASSPSPTPYEQY
TRBJ2-7 TRBV6-6 ASSYTGLAGYEQY
TRBJ1-5 TRBV2 ASCNSNQPQH
TRBJ2-7 TRBV29-1 SVDLADDRSYEQY
TRBJ2-6 TRBV4-2 ASSQDRAVDVLT
TRBJ2-3 TRBV5-1 ASSFGQTSTDTQY